Listed below are T cell receptor beta chains from one sample, sequenced in a study of CD8+CD57+ T cells in acquired aplastic anemia. One entry per CDR3 protein results from TCRdb running MiXCR on the reads. The sample has roughly 180,000 distinct CDR3 sequences, 45% to 50% seen once. The sequenced sample was sorted CD4+, CD8+, or CD8+CD57+ T cells (not recorded which) from PBMCs. Receptors originate from a human donor in good health. Each CDR3 is given with its conserved first and last residue. A D gene is named only where the DNA matches it firmly. Rows may omit the clone size; those that give it use once, few, many or a size class.

TRBJ1-5 TRBV30 - many TGTGCCTGGAGTTCCCCCGGCAGGGTTGGCAATCAGCCCCAGCATTTT CAWSSPGRVGNQPQHF
TRBJ1-1 TRBV19 - many TGTGCCAGTAGTAACAATCACAGGGCTGGAACTGAAGCTTTCTTT CASSNNHRAGTEAFF
TRBJ1-1 TRBV6-1 - once TGTGCCAGCAGCCCCAGGCAGGATCTTACTGAAGCTTTCTTT CASSPRQDLTEAFF
TRBJ2-7 TRBV6-5 - medium-sized TGTGCCAGCAGTTACTCTGGGAGACAAACCTACGAGCAGTACTTC CASSYSGRQTYEQYF
TRBJ1-1 TRBV14 - once TGTGCCAGCAGCCAACTCCCATCAGGGGTTAACACTGAAGCTTTCTTT CASSQLPSGVNTEAFF
TRBJ1-1 TRBV2 - few TGTGCCAGCAGTGTTTCTGTGGCTGAAGCTTTCTTT CASSVSVAEAFF
TRBJ1-1 TRBV19 - - TGTGCCAGTAGCCCTCCCGGGACACGGAACACTGAAGCTTTCTTT CASSPPGTRNTEAFF
TRBJ2-7 TRBV5-1 TRBD2 many TGCGCCAGCAGCCAAGGATCTAGCGGGCCCTCCTACGAGCAGTACTTC CASSQGSSGPSYEQYF
TRBJ2-3 TRBV24-1 - few TGTGCCACCAGACCGGGTAGCACAGATACGCAGTATTTT CATRPGSTDTQYF
TRBJ1-1 TRBV29-1 TRBD1 - TGCAGCGTTGAAGGAGGGGGCGACCAGGGCACTGAAGCTTTCTTT CSVEGGGDQGTEAFF
TRBJ1-2 TRBV19 - many TGTGCCAGTAGGCACGGACAATCAGGCGGCTACACCTTC CASRHGQSGGYTF
TRBJ1-1 TRBV29-1 - - TGCAGCGCCGACCGGGACGGTCAACGGAACACTGAAGCTTTCTTT CSADRDGQRNTEAFF
TRBJ2-3 TRBV4-2 TRBD1 - TGTGCCAGCAGCCAAGATGGGGGACAGGGCCGACGACTTAGCACAGATACGCAGTATTTT CASSQDGGQGRRLSTDTQYF
TRBJ2-3 TRBV20-1 - many TGCAGTGCTGATCCCCTTTCGGGGCGGGACGGCACAGATACGCAGTATTTT CSADPLSGRDGTDTQYF
TRBJ2-2 TRBV10-3 TRBD1 - TGTGCCATCACGGGACAGACGAACACCGGGGAGCTGTTTTTT CAITGQTNTGELFF
TRBJ1-3 TRBV6-1 - few TGTGCCAGCAGTGACCGGGGCGGTTCTGGAAACACCATATATTTT CASSDRGGSGNTIYF
TRBJ2-3 TRBV2 TRBD1 - TGTGCCAGCACAGGGGGTACAGATACGCAGTATTTT CASTGGTDTQYF
TRBJ2-1 TRBV4-3 - many TGCGCCAGCAGCCAAGATTGGCTAAACCTAAACAATGAGCAGTTCTTC CASSQDWLNLNNEQFF
TRBJ2-7 TRBV15 - few TGTGCCACCAGCAGAGGCGGAGAGCAATCCTACGAGCAGTACTTC CATSRGGEQSYEQYF
TRBJ1-2 TRBV4-1 - - TGCGCCAGCAGCCAAGGGGGCGCAGGTGGCTACACCTTC CASSQGGAGGYTF
TRBJ2-4 TRBV6-5 TRBD1 few TGTGCCAGCAGTTCCGGGACAGGGTTTCTAGCCAAAAACATTCAGTACTTC CASSSGTGFLAKNIQYF
TRBJ2-7 TRBV9 - many TGTGCCAGCAGCGTAGCTACCCACCGCCAGGACGAGCAGTACTTC CASSVATHRQDEQYF
TRBJ2-7 TRBV2 TRBD1 - TGTGCCAGCAGTGTGTCCGGGACAGGGTTCCACGAGCAGTACTTC CASSVSGTGFHEQYF
TRBJ2-1 TRBV20-1 TRBD2 - TGCAGTGCTAGTGGGCTTGCGGGAGATGGGTACAATGAGCAGTTCTTC CSASGLAGDGYNEQFF
TRBJ2-7 TRBV15 TRBD1 few TGTGCCACCAGCGTAGGGGGCGGAGGCGAGCAGTACTTC CATSVGGGGEQYF